The next 9 T cell receptor beta chains were all read from a single sample in a study of tumor-infiltrating lymphocytes in oesophageal squamous cell carcinoma. From the PCR reads, TCRdb called clonotypes with MiXCR, one entry per CDR3 protein. There are over 8,500 distinct CDR3 sequences in the sample; under 60% occur only once, and under 20% lies in the top ten. Sequenced material: esophageal tumor tissue. The receptors stem from a female donor with esophageal squamous cell carcinoma.

This clonotype was recorded many times. The genes are TRBV6-1 and TRBJ1-2; D perhaps matches TRBD1 (5 bases). Germline V gives CDR1 MNHNS, CDR2 SASEGT. This CDR3 spans 12 amino acids. Trimming left V 7 bases short and J 6 bases short, with 12 bases between. CDR3: CASTVWGDGYTF. CDR3 in DNA: TGTGCCAGCACTGTGTGGGGGGATGGCTACACCTTC.

This clonotype was observed many times. Because it lacks the conserved phenylalanine or tryptophan at the end, this CDR3 is likely a read error. The limits of the CDR3 on the DNA are not certain, so only TCRdb's listed CDR3 is given. The chain recombines TRBV7-2 with TRBJ2-6. Germline V CDR1 and CDR2: SGHTA, FQGNSA. With termini counted, the CDR3 has 9 amino acids. The CDR3 loop reads CASSLYRTS.

The chain is built from TRBV11-1 and TRBJ2-7; 7 nucleotides match TRBD2. TRBJ2-1 explains the end of the DNA better; the J call may be wrong. Germline V gives CDR1 SGHAT, CDR2 FQDESV (reference sequence). The CDR3 is 14 residues long. CDR3 sequence (DNA): TGTGCCAGCAGCTTAGGGGGCGGGAGCAATGAGCAGTTCTTC. The encoded protein is CASSLGGGSNEQFF.

The rearrangement links TRBV28 to TRBJ2-7; D not resolved. Germline V gene data show CDR1 as MDHEN and CDR2 as SYDVKM. V was shortened by 4 bases and J by 7 bases, with 14 bases between the two germline ends. This CDR3 is 13 amino acids long. The CDR3 coding sequence is TGTGCCAGCAGTTCAACCCTATCCGAGGAGCAGTACTTC. Its protein is CASSSTLSEEQYF.

V usage is TRBV7-8 and J usage is TRBJ2-5; 9 nucleotides agree with TRBD1. The tail of the sequence fits TRBJ1-1 better, so the J call may be wrong. CDR1 SGHVS and CDR2 FQNEAQ come from the germline V gene. The CDR3 runs 14 residues. Here the CDR3 DNA reads TGTGCCAGCAGCGGACAGGGGAGCGGCACTGAAGCTTTCTTT. This codes for CASSGQGSGTEAFF.

This chain joins TRBV19 and TRBJ1-1; D call uncertain. This CDR3 is 15 amino acids long. Germline assignment: CDR1 LNHDA and CDR2 SQIVND (reference sequence). Trimming took 7 bases from V and 3 from J, leaving 18 bases between them. In nucleotides, the CDR3 is TGTGCCAGTATGCCCGCTGCACCGAAGGACACTGAAGCTTTCTTT. Translating gives CASMPAAPKDTEAFF.

This clonotype has only one observation. The V call is TRBV7-2, the J call TRBJ1-1, with 7 positions matching TRBD1. Germline V gene data show CDR1 as SGHTA and CDR2 as FQGNSA. CDR3 size: 13 residues. V was pared by 10 bases and J by 0 bases, with 5 bases of the junction left unmatched. In DNA, the CDR3 is TGTGCCATCAACAGGGGAGTGAACACTGAAGCTTTCTTT. Translated: CAINRGVNTEAFF.

This clonotype was counted between two and nine times. A read error may be the cause here, since a much bigger clone is one base away. This chain joins TRBV7-6 and TRBJ2-5; 8 bases match TRBD1. Trimming removed 1 base from V and 11 bases from J; junction bases left unmatched: 15. The CDR3 runs to 16 residues. Germline loops: CDR1 SGHVS, CDR2 FNYEAQ. CDR3 sequence (DNA): TGTGCCAGCAGCTTAGTGTATTCAGGGGGCTCTAATGAGCAGTACTTC. Translated: CASSLVYSGGSNEQYF.

This clonotype was counted at least ten times. V is TRBV27 and J is TRBJ2-1; the D is unclear. V shed 2 bases and J shed 4 bases, with 12 bases lying between them. The CDR3 has 15 residues. From germline, CDR1 is MNHEY and CDR2 SMNVEV (reference sequence). The CDR3 DNA reads as TGTGCCAGCAGTTTAGGTTTTCTAGGGTACAATGAGCAGTTCTTC. Its translation is CASSLGFLGYNEQFF.